The 21 T cell receptor beta chains below were found in one sample sequenced in a study of cytomegalovirus exposure and HLA in healthy donors. The PCR was carried out with 60 Vbeta primers and 13 Jbeta primers. This table comes from immunoSEQ multiplex PCR, and its TCRdb copy is limited to in-frame clones, with some not included. This repertoire shows about 52,000 clones, around 62% found once; its top ten account for 12%. Sequencing was carried out using PBMCs. These receptors all come from a human donor in good health.

The CDR3 DNA sequence: TGTGCCAGTAGTTCCCGGGGAGATATCGGGGAGCTGTTTTTT. Translation gives CASSSRGDIGELFF. The chain has TRBV19 and TRBJ2-2; tentatively, D is TRBD2 (5 bases). Between the trimmed V and J ends, which lost 5 bases and 7 bases, there was a span of 14 bases. The germline gives CDR1 LNHDA, CDR2 SQIVND (reference sequence). The length of the CDR3 is 14 residues.

The chain has TRBV19 and TRBJ2-5, with D hard to call. Germline lookup yields CDR1 LNHDA and CDR2 SQIVND (reference sequence). CDR3 length equals 13 residues. Trimming left V 4 bases short and J 4 bases short, with 10 bases between. CDR3 region: CASSTQAIETQYF. The CDR3 DNA reads TGTGCCAGTAGTACCCAGGCAATAGAGACCCAGTACTTC. The variable domain in full, with the rest retrieved from reference TRBV19 and TRBJ2-5, is DGGITQSPKYLFRKEGQNVTLSCEQNLNHDAMYWYRQDPGQGLRLIYYSQIVNDFQKGDIAEGYSVSREKKESFPLTVTSAQKNPTAFYLCASSTQAIETQYFGPGTRLLVL.

This clone was recorded only once. The chain uses TRBV7-9 and TRBJ2-7, with D perhaps matching TRBD2 (6 bases). This CDR3 region has 13 residues. The V and J ends lost 1 base and 6 bases respectively, with 10 bases between them. CDR1 SEHNR and CDR2 FQNEAQ come from the germline V gene (reference sequence). CDR3 DNA sequence: TGTGCCAGCAGCTTAGTCGGAGGGATCGAGCAGTACTTC. Its translation: CASSLVGGIEQYF.

In its sample, this clone was seen a few times. The chain carries TRBV18 and TRBJ1-6, with unresolved D. Germline V gives CDR1 KGHSH, CDR2 LQKENI. The CDR3 runs to 15 residues. V lost 0 bases to trimming and J lost 10 bases, with 13 bases between them. The CDR3 region has the DNA TGTGCCAGCTCACCACCGGTCGGGGTCGGCTCACCCCTCCACTTT. This gives the protein CASSPPVGVGSPLHF.

V usage is TRBV7-2 and J usage is TRBJ1-3, with D possibly TRBD1 on 5 matching bases. Between the trimmed V and J ends, which lost 2 bases and 0 bases, there was a span of 8 bases. The CDR3 spans 15 residues. Germline CDR1 is SGHTA and CDR2 is FQGNSA. The CDR3 sequence is CASSLQGPSGNTIYF. The CDR3 DNA reads as TGTGCCAGCAGCTTACAGGGCCCCTCTGGAAACACCATATATTTT.

The rearrangement links TRBV4-2 to TRBJ2-1; weak D call: TRBD1 (6 bases). Germline V gene lookup returns CDR1 LGHNA and CDR2 YNFKEQ. The CDR3 totals 15 residues. Trimming cost V 4 bases and J 8 bases, with 18 bases left between them. This chain's CDR3 is CASSPQRQGPYEQFF. CDR3 bases: TGTGCCAGCAGCCCCCAGAGGCAGGGGCCCTATGAGCAGTTCTTC.

This clone was counted a few times. V usage is TRBV7-6 and J usage is TRBJ2-7; 8 bases align to TRBD1. Trimming took 2 bases from V and 6 from J; bases not matched to a gene: 9. CDR3 length: 15 residues. Germline CDR1 reads SGHVS; CDR2 reads FNYEAQ. The CDR3 DNA reads as TGTGCCAGCAGCTTACTTACTGGACAGGGCGGCGAGCAGTACTTC. The encoded protein is CASSLLTGQGGEQYF.

This sequence joins TRBV10-3 and TRBJ1-1; TRBD1 aligns across 10 bases. CDR1 is ENHRY, CDR2 SYGVKD, per germline. CDR3 length: 17 amino acids. J lost 2 bases, V lost 0 bases, and 6 bases had no gene match. This CDR3 reads CAISESATGGSNTEAFF. CDR3 sequence (DNA): TGTGCCATCAGTGAGTCGGCGACAGGGGGCTCAAACACTGAAGCTTTCTTT.

The chain recombines TRBV27 with TRBJ2-7; D is possibly TRBD1 (6 bases). The CDR3 has 15 amino acids. Trimming left V 2 bases short and J 0 bases short, with 11 bases between. Per the germline V gene, CDR1 is MNHEY and CDR2 is SMNVEV (reference sequence). Here the CDR3 DNA reads TGTGCCAGCAGTTTAGCGGGCAGGGGCTCCTACGAGCAGTACTTC. Amino acid sequence: CASSLAGRGSYEQYF.

This clone was seen only a few times. J is TRBJ2-3 and V is TRBV6-5; 9 bases are a match to TRBD2. The germline gives CDR1 MNHEY, CDR2 SVGAGI. The CDR3 is made up of 16 amino acids. V trimming: 0 bases; J trimming: 2 bases; junction bases outside the gene matches: 3. CDR3: CASSYSGGGDTDTQYF. Written as DNA, the CDR3 is TGTGCCAGCAGTTACTCCGGCGGGGGGGACACAGATACGCAGTATTTT.

V usage is TRBV25-1 and J usage is TRBJ1-4; TRBD1 aligns across 8 bases. Trimming took 8 bases from V and 12 from J; bases not matched to a gene: 14. Germline assignment: CDR1 MGHDK and CDR2 SYGVNS. This CDR3 spans 14 amino acids. The CDR3 reads CASDTGTGVKELFF. The CDR3 bases are TGTGCCAGCGATACCGGGACAGGCGTAAAGGAACTGTTTTTT. Complete variable domain (other parts from reference TRBV25-1 and TRBJ1-4): EADIYQTPRYLVIGTGKKITLECSQTMGHDKMYWYQQDPGMELHLIHYSYGVNSTEKGDLSSESTVSRIRTEHFPLTLESARPSHTSQYLCASDTGTGVKELFFGSGTQLSVL.

This clone turned up a few times. The chain is built from TRBV6-6 and TRBJ1-1; D unclear. The germline gives CDR1 MNHNY, CDR2 SVGAGI (reference sequence). Trimming cost V 6 bases and J 3 bases, with 11 bases left between them. The CDR3 has 13 amino acids. As DNA, the CDR3 is TGTGCCAGCAGAGGTTCGGGGTACACTGAAGCTTTCTTT. It codes for CASRGSGYTEAFF.

This chain connects TRBV7-6 to TRBJ2-2; 8 bases fit TRBD1. This CDR3 contains 15 residues. Germline values: CDR1 SGHVS, CDR2 FNYEAQ. The J segment lost 4 bases and the V segment lost 4 bases, leaving 5 bases of the junction unmatched. The CDR3: CASSSDRGSTGELFF. The CDR3 region has the DNA TGTGCCAGCAGCTCAGACAGGGGAAGCACCGGGGAGCTGTTTTTT.

This chain links TRBV30 with TRBJ2-5; 10 nucleotides match TRBD2. The CDR3 loop spans 14 amino acids. Germline CDR1 and CDR2: GTSNPN and SVGIG (reference sequence). The V gene end was trimmed by 5 bases and the J gene end by 2 bases; junction bases not matched to a gene: 5. CDR3 coding DNA: TGTGCCTGGCAGCGGGGGGGACTACAAGAGACCCAGTACTTC. Translated, it gives CAWQRGGLQETQYF.

The chain couples TRBV7-9 to TRBJ1-5, with TRBD1 matching 7 bases. The CDR3 sequence is 15 residues long. Germline V gene sequence: CDR1 SEHNR, CDR2 FQNEAQ (reference sequence). Trimming at V came to 5 bases and at J to 6 bases, leaving 10 bases not matched to a gene. CDR3 coding DNA: TGTGCCAGCAGCCGAGGAGAGGGGGCGCGTCAGCCCCAGCATTTT. As protein: CASSRGEGARQPQHF.

This clone showed up just a few times. V is TRBV7-2 and J is TRBJ1-5; 7 nucleotides match TRBD1. Losses at the gene ends were 4 bases for V and 2 bases for J; bases not matched to a gene: 2. This CDR3 region has 14 residues. Germline V CDR1 and CDR2: SGHTA, FQGNSA. The chain's CDR3 is CASSSTGGNQPQHF. In nucleotides, the CDR3 is TGTGCCAGCAGCTCTACAGGGGGCAATCAGCCCCAGCATTTT.

The chain combines TRBV5-5 with TRBJ1-2; D gene uncertain. The CDR3 is 15 amino acids. Deletions cut 1 base from V and 2 bases from J, with 12 bases between. Germline CDR1 and CDR2: SGHKS and YYEKEE (reference sequence). In DNA, the CDR3 is TGTGCCAGCAGCTTGTTGCAGGTTACAAACTATGGCTACACCTTC. Its protein is CASSLLQVTNYGYTF.

The CDR3 nucleotides are TGTGCCAGCAGCTTAACGACAGGGGGCGCCGGGCACGAGCAGTACTTC. It encodes CASSLTTGGAGHEQYF. The chain is built from TRBV7-9 and TRBJ2-7, with 10 bases fitting TRBD1. Per germline, CDR1 SEHNR and CDR2 FQNEAQ (reference sequence). The CDR3 is 16 residues long. Losses at the gene ends were 2 bases for V and 5 bases for J; bases not matched to a gene: 9. Filled out from reference TRBV7-9 and TRBJ2-7, the complete variable domain reads DTGVSQNPRHKITKRGQNVTFRCDPISEHNRLYWYRQTLGQGPEFLTYFQNEAQLEKSRLLSDRFSAERPKGSFSTLEIQRTEQGDSAMYLCASSLTTGGAGHEQYFGPGTRLTVT.

The chain joins TRBV4-1 to TRBJ2-5; D possibly corresponds to TRBD1 (5 bases). The CDR3 is 16 residues long. V lost 1 base and J 2 bases, leaving 14 bases between the germline ends. The germline CDR1 and CDR2 sequences are MGHRA and YSYEKL. The CDR3 loop is CASSQVFQGPQETQYF. DNA of the CDR3: TGCGCCAGCAGCCAAGTGTTCCAGGGCCCGCAAGAGACCCAGTACTTC.

CDR3 nucleotides: TGTGCCAGCAGCTTATATCGAGTTGGGACAGGATACTCTGGGGCCAACGTCCTGACTTTC. The encoded protein is CASSLYRVGTGYSGANVLTF. The rearrangement joins TRBV7-3 to TRBJ2-6; 8 nucleotides align to TRBD1. J was trimmed by 0 bases and V by 2 bases; bases with no gene match: 12. Germline V gene sequence: CDR1 SGHTA, CDR2 FQGTGA. The CDR3 has 20 residues.

The V call is TRBV2, the J call TRBJ2-7, with D perhaps matching TRBD1 (6 bases). Trimming removed 3 bases from V and 3 bases from J, with 12 bases in between. The germline gives CDR1 SNHLY, CDR2 FYNNEI. The CDR3 covers 14 residues. The CDR3 spells CASSEDSPHYEQYF. The CDR3 nucleotides are TGTGCCAGCAGTGAGGACAGCCCACACTACGAGCAGTACTTC.